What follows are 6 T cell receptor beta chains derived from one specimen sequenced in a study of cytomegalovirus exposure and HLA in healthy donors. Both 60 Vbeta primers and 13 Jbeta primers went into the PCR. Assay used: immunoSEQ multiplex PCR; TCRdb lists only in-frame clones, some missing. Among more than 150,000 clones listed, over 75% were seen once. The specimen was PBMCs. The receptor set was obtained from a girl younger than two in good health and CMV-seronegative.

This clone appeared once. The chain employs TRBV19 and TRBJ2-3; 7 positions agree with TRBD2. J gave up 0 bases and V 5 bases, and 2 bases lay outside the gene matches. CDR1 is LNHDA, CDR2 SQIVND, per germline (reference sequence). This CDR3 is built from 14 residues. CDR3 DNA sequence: TGTGCCAGTAGTCACGGGAGGAGCACAGATACGCAGTATTTT. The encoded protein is CASSHGRSTDTQYF.

CDR3 protein: CASSPNSLLLGGYNEQFF. The CDR3 DNA is TGTGCCAGCTCGCCGAATTCCCTCTTACTAGGAGGCTACAATGAGCAGTTCTTC. The chain has TRBV18 and TRBJ2-1, with a tentative D call TRBD2 (5 bases). The germline V gene has CDR1 KGHSH and CDR2 LQKENI. The CDR3 is 18 amino acids. V lost 6 bases and J lost 3, with 24 bases in between.

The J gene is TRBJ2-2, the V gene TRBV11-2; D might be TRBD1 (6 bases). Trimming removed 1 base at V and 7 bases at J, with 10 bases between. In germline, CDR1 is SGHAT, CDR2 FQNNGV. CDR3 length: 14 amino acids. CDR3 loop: CASSLVGAGGELFF. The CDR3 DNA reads TGTGCCAGCAGCTTAGTGGGGGCCGGCGGGGAGCTGTTTTTT.

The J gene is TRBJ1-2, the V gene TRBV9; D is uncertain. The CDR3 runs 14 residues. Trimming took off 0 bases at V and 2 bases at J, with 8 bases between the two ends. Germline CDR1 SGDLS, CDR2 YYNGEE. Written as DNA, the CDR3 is TGTGCCAGCAGCGTAGGACTCGGGAACTATGGCTACACCTTC. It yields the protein CASSVGLGNYGYTF.

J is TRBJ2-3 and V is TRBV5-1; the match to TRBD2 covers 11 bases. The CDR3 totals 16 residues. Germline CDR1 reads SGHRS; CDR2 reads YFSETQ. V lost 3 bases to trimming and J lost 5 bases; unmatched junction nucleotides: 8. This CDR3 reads CASSYLAGGPVDTQYF. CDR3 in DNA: TGCGCCAGCAGCTATTTAGCGGGGGGGCCGGTAGATACGCAGTATTTT.

CDR3 loop: CASSIGGLGNQPQHF. The CDR3 bases are TGTGCCAGTAGTATAGGGGGACTGGGGAATCAGCCCCAGCATTTT. The chain carries TRBV19 and TRBJ1-5; possibly TRBD1 for D (5 bases). CDR3 size: 15 residues. Trimming left V 1 base short and J 4 bases short, with 11 bases between. CDR1 is LNHDA, CDR2 SQIVND, per germline (reference sequence).